This is a list of T cell receptor beta chains from one sample in a study of T cell clones after liver transplantation. The data were produced by immunoSEQ multiplex PCR, yet TCRdb's version contains in-frame clones alone and is incomplete. Found here are some 61,000 clones, about 70% of them singletons; the top ten hold around 9.6%. The input for sequencing was CD4+ T cells from blood, taken at the 22-month timepoint. The receptors stem from a human patient who received a liver transplant. Some T cells may be provided by the graft donor. The CDR3 runs from the conserved cysteine through the conserved F or W. The D gene is left open where the match is weak. Not every row has a clone size; where given, it reads once, few, many or a size class.

j_call,v_call,clone_size,d_call,cdr3_nt,cdr3_aa
TRBJ2-7,TRBV2,-,-,TGTGCCAGCAGAGGACAGCCTATCTCCTACGAGCAGTACTTC,CASRGQPISYEQYF
TRBJ2-3,TRBV5-4,-,TRBD1,TGTGCCAGCAGCTTGGGAAGGGGGCTCAGCACAGATACGCAGTATTTT,CASSLGRGLSTDTQYF
TRBJ1-1,TRBV28,-,-,TGTGCCAGCAGTTTAGGGGTAATGAACACTGAAGCTTTCTTT,CASSLGVMNTEAFF
TRBJ2-2,TRBV9,many,-,TGTGCCAGCAGCCCCCGGGACTTCTTCACCGGGGAGCTGTTTTTT,CASSPRDFFTGELFF
TRBJ1-3,TRBV6-5,-,-,TGTGCCAGCAGTGCCCACTCAGGGAACACCATATATTTT,CASSAHSGNTIYF
TRBJ2-1,TRBV6-4,-,TRBD2,TGTGCCAGCAGTGACCTAGCGGGGGGGAATGAGCAGTTCTTC,CASSDLAGGNEQFF
TRBJ1-5,TRBV18,few,-,TGTGCCAGCTCCCCGTCGTCAGGCAATCAGCCCCAGCATTTT,CASSPSSGNQPQHF
TRBJ1-4,TRBV19,-,-,TGTGCCAGTAGTCCTCCTCTCGGTAATGAAAAACTGTTTTTT,CASSPPLGNEKLFF
TRBJ2-3,TRBV9,-,TRBD2,TGTGCCAGCAGCGTAGAGGCTAGCGGGGGGGTGGATACGCAGTATTTT,CASSVEASGGVDTQYF
TRBJ1-6,TRBV11-1,few,-,TGTGCCAGCAACCAGACACCGAGCTCCTATAATTCACCCCTCCACTTT,CASNQTPSSYNSPLHF
TRBJ1-4,TRBV6-1,-,-,TGTGCCAGCAGTTCCTCCGGGACCGCGAAACTGTTTTTT,CASSSSGTAKLFF
TRBJ1-4,TRBV18,-,TRBD1,TGTGCCAGCTCACCACGCACGACAGGGGAGGGTGAAAAACTGTTTTTT,CASSPRTTGEGEKLFF
TRBJ1-5,TRBV18,few,TRBD1,TGTGCCAGCTCTCCCGGGACAGGGGTGGGTCAGCCCCAGCATTTT,CASSPGTGVGQPQHF
TRBJ1-6,TRBV19,-,TRBD1,TGTGCCAGCCGGGACAGGGGATCACCCCTCCACTTT,CASRDRGSPLHF
TRBJ2-7,TRBV6-5,-,-,TGTGCCAGCAGTTGGGGGGTACTCTACGAGCAGTACTTC,CASSWGVLYEQYF
TRBJ1-6,TRBV5-1,-,-,TGCGCCAGCAGCTTGGGGCCCGGCGATAATTCACCCCTCCACTTT,CASSLGPGDNSPLHF
TRBJ2-5,TRBV6-4,-,TRBD1,TGTGCCAGCAGTGAGACAGGGGTGGGGCAAGAGACCCAGTACTTC,CASSETGVGQETQYF
TRBJ2-3,TRBV18,-,-,TGTGCCAGCTCTAAGCAACAGGGAGATACGCAGTATTTT,CASSKQQGDTQYF
TRBJ2-2,TRBV30,-,-,TGTGCCTGGAGTCATTATACAGGGCCCGGGGAGCTGTTTTTT,CAWSHYTGPGELFF
TRBJ2-2,TRBV5-4,once,-,TGTGCCAGCAGCACAGACAGGACCACCGGGGAGCTGTTTTTT,CASSTDRTTGELFF
TRBJ2-5,TRBV30,few,-,TGTGCCTGTAAGAGAGGGCAGGCGGAGACCCAGTACTTC,CACKRGQAETQYF
TRBJ2-7,TRBV7-9,-,-,TGTGCCAGCAGCTTAGCCAGGGACGAGCAGTACTTC,CASSLARDEQYF
TRBJ2-3,TRBV14,few,-,TGTGCCAGCAGCCCCGGACCAGATACGCAGTATTTT,CASSPGPDTQYF
TRBJ2-7,TRBV4-1,-,-,TGCGCCAGCAGCCTCCGGACTGACGAGGCCTACGAGCAGTACTTC,CASSLRTDEAYEQYF
TRBJ2-7,TRBV4-1,-,-,TGCGCCAGCAGCCATGAGGGGCGCGAGCAGTACTTC,CASSHEGREQYF
TRBJ2-5,TRBV19,-,-,TGTGCCAGTAGTATAGGACAGGATGCACGAGAGACCCAGTACTTC,CASSIGQDARETQYF
TRBJ2-1,TRBV6-4,-,-,TGTGCCAGCCGGGACCCACGAATTAATAATGAGCAGTTCTTC,CASRDPRINNEQFF
TRBJ2-7,TRBV4-1,few,-,TGCGCCAGCAGCCAAGTAGGTCTAGCGCATTCCTACGAGCAGTACTTC,CASSQVGLAHSYEQYF
TRBJ1-5,TRBV28,-,-,TGTGCCAGCAATGATCAGCCCCAGCATTTT,CASNDQPQHF
TRBJ1-5,TRBV7-2,-,TRBD1,TGTGCCAGCAGGCTGGGACAGGCACGCAATCAGCCCCAGCATTTT,CASRLGQARNQPQHF
TRBJ2-7,TRBV5-5,-,-,TGTGCCAGCAGCCCGCAGGGTTACGAGCAGTACTTC,CASSPQGYEQYF
TRBJ2-3,TRBV2,-,TRBD2,TGTGCCAGCAGGACTGTCGCTAGCGGGGTCACAGATACGCAGTATTTT,CASRTVASGVTDTQYF
TRBJ1-2,TRBV5-5,-,TRBD1,TGTGCCAGCAGCTTGGCCGTGGACAGGGGCTATGGCTACACCTTC,CASSLAVDRGYGYTF
TRBJ1-5,TRBV6-5,-,-,TGTGCCAGCCAAAGGGCAGGGGAACAGCCCCAGCATTTT,CASQRAGEQPQHF
TRBJ2-3,TRBV18,-,TRBD1,TGTGCCAGCTCCCCGCCGGGACAGAGGCAGTATTTT,CASSPPGQRQYF
TRBJ2-3,TRBV28,once,-,TGTGCCAGTTATGGGGATACGCAGTATTTT,CASYGDTQYF
TRBJ2-7,TRBV10-3,few,TRBD1,TGTGCCATCAGGGGACAGGGTTCGGCCTACGAGCAGTACTTC,CAIRGQGSAYEQYF
TRBJ1-6,TRBV25-1,few,-,TGTGCCAGCAGTGGGCGCCATAATTCACCCCTCCACTTT,CASSGRHNSPLHF
TRBJ1-1,TRBV7-3,-,TRBD1,TGTGCCAGCAGCCGAGGACAGGGAGCTGAAGCTTTCTTT,CASSRGQGAEAFF
TRBJ2-1,TRBV27,-,-,TGTGCCAGCAGGACGGTGGGGGGCTCCTACAATGAGCAGTTCTTC,CASRTVGGSYNEQFF
TRBJ1-6,TRBV6-6,-,-,TGTGCCAGCAGTTACAGCTCCTATAATTCACCCCTCCACTTT,CASSYSSYNSPLHF
TRBJ2-1,TRBV2,few,TRBD2,TGTGCCAGCAGTGAATGGGCGGCGGGGGGTGTCGATGAGCAGTTCTTC,CASSEWAAGGVDEQFF
TRBJ1-3,TRBV5-1,-,-,TGCGCCAGCAGCGTGACTTATTCTGGAAACACCATATATTTT,CASSVTYSGNTIYF
TRBJ1-3,TRBV7-3,-,-,TGTGCCAGCAGCTTAGGGCCCAGCTCTGGAAACACCATATATTTT,CASSLGPSSGNTIYF
TRBJ1-1,TRBV7-8,-,TRBD1,TGTGCCAGCAGCAACAGGGGGCTAGCGGGGACTGAAGCTTTCTTT,CASSNRGLAGTEAFF